The 17 T cell receptor beta chains presented below share a single source sample, sequenced in a study of cytomegalovirus exposure and HLA in healthy donors. It was with 60 Vbeta and 13 Jbeta primers that the PCR ran. The assay was immunoSEQ multiplex PCR, and TCRdb's table has in-frame clones only and misses some. Among 100,000 to 150,000 clones, about 80% were seen once, and the ten largest hold 2.5% to 3.5%. Input material: PBMCs. These receptors all stem from a male donor in good health and CMV-seronegative.

The chain combines TRBV7-6 with TRBJ2-3, with D perhaps TRBD2 (6 bases). This CDR3 is built from 14 residues. Germline lookup yields CDR1 SGHVS and CDR2 FNYEAQ. V was pared by 1 base and J by 6 bases, with 11 bases between. For the CDR3, the DNA is TGTGCCAGCAGCTTAGGATCGGGGAGGGATACGCAGTATTTT. It encodes CASSLGSGRDTQYF.

The rearrangement links TRBV5-1 to TRBJ2-2; D not resolved. CDR1 is SGHRS and CDR2 is YFSETQ in the germline V gene. V was trimmed by 0 bases and J by 1 base, leaving 19 bases between them. The length of the CDR3 is 19 residues. The DNA for the CDR3 is TGCGCCAGCAGCTTGGGCATTTTGGTAGTGAGACAGAACACCGGGGAGCTGTTTTTT. The encoded protein is CASSLGILVVRQNTGELFF.

This clone was detected a few times. The genes are TRBV7-3 and TRBJ1-6, with D possibly being TRBD1 (5 bases). CDR3 size: 15 residues. The germline gives CDR1 SGHTA, CDR2 FQGTGA. Trimming pared 2 bases from V and 8 bases from J, leaving 13 bases between. The CDR3 spells CASSLQAQGYSPLHF. The CDR3 DNA reads TGTGCCAGCAGCTTACAGGCCCAGGGATATTCACCCCTCCACTTT.

The V and J genes are TRBV9 and TRBJ2-3; TRBD2 matches 15 bases. This CDR3 has 17 amino acids. Germline CDR1 SGDLS, CDR2 YYNGEE. The trim removed 2 bases at V and 3 bases at J, leaving 4 bases unmatched. CDR3 region: CASSVRTSGGATDTQYF. The CDR3 nucleotides read TGTGCCAGCAGCGTCCGGACTAGCGGGGGGGCAACAGATACGCAGTATTTT.

The chain recombines TRBV28 with TRBJ1-5, with TRBD1 identical over 9 bases. Germline V CDR1 and CDR2: MDHEN, SYDVKM. Losses at the gene ends were 2 bases for V and 7 bases for J; bases not matched to a gene: 6. CDR3 size: 15 residues. The CDR3 reads CASSLAGQGRQPQHF. Here the CDR3 DNA reads TGTGCCAGCAGTTTAGCCGGACAGGGGAGGCAGCCCCAGCATTTT.

The gene calls are TRBV10-3 and TRBJ1-2, with unresolved D. There are 14 residues in the CDR3. CDR1 ENHRY and CDR2 SYGVKD come from the germline V gene. The V gene lost 7 bases and the J gene lost 0 bases, with 12 bases spanning the gap. CDR3 amino acids: CAITEGGSNYGYTF. CDR3 sequence (DNA): TGTGCCATCACCGAAGGAGGATCTAACTATGGCTACACCTTC.

The gene calls are TRBV15 and TRBJ1-2, with 9 bases identical to TRBD1. CDR1 and CDR2 from the germline V gene are LNHNV and YYDKDF (reference sequence). J lost 8 bases, V lost 0 bases, and 10 bases had no gene match. This CDR3 contains 16 residues. The CDR3 sequence: CATSRDRPQGARGYTF. The CDR3, as DNA: TGTGCCACCAGCAGAGACCGCCCACAGGGGGCGCGGGGCTACACCTTC.

The V gene is TRBV7-6, the J gene TRBJ1-1, with TRBD1 matching over 8 bases. V lost 0 bases, J lost 3 bases, and 9 bases stayed unmatched. The V gene's germline CDR1 is SGHVS and CDR2 FNYEAQ. The CDR3 is made up of 17 amino acids. CDR3 bases: TGTGCCAGCAGCTTAGCGAGGGGGAACAGGGGGTACACTGAAGCTTTCTTT. This translates into CASSLARGNRGYTEAFF.

This chain joins TRBV10-2 and TRBJ1-5; D perhaps matches TRBD1 (6 bases). The germline gives CDR1 WSHSY, CDR2 SAAADI. Trimming took 10 bases from V and 7 from J, leaving 14 bases between them. This CDR3 contains 12 residues. CDR3: CATKQGKQPQHF. The CDR3 nucleotides read TGCGCCACCAAACAGGGAAAACAGCCCCAGCATTTT.

The chain is built from TRBV10-3 and TRBJ2-7; D may be TRBD1 (6 bases). The CDR3 totals 15 residues. The V gene lost 4 bases and the J gene lost 0 bases, with 13 bases spanning the gap. Germline V gene sequence: CDR1 ENHRY, CDR2 SYGVKD. CDR3 region: CAISAYTGYSYEQYF. The CDR3 DNA sequence: TGTGCCATCAGTGCTTATACAGGGTACTCCTACGAGCAGTACTTC.

This clone showed up just a few times. The chain has TRBV6-4 and TRBJ2-2; the match to TRBD2 covers 13 bases. Looked up from germline, CDR1 is MRHNA and CDR2 is SNTAGT. Trimming cost V 5 bases and J 7 bases; bases outside gene matches: 4. The CDR3 length is 15 residues. In nucleotides, the CDR3 is TGTGCCAGCAGTTGGACTAGCGGGAGTGTCGGGGAGCTGTTTTTT. As protein: CASSWTSGSVGELFF.

The gene calls are TRBV4-1 and TRBJ2-1; 11 bases map to TRBD2. V dropped 5 bases and J dropped 4; count of bases not matched to a gene: 4. Germline V gene lookup returns CDR1 MGHRA and CDR2 YSYEKL. This CDR3 has 15 residues. This CDR3 is CASSKGLAEYNEQFF. The CDR3 DNA sequence: TGCGCCAGCAGCAAGGGACTAGCGGAATACAATGAGCAGTTCTTC.

The chain combines TRBV4-1 with TRBJ1-2, with 7 bases lining up with TRBD1. CDR1 and CDR2 from the germline V gene are MGHRA and YSYEKL. This CDR3 spans 18 amino acids. With 3 bases clipped from V and 3 bases from J, the junction kept 16 bases outside the gene matches. This CDR3 is CASSHPLERQGVDYGYTF. CDR3 nucleotides: TGCGCCAGCAGCCATCCCCTAGAGAGACAGGGTGTCGACTATGGCTACACCTTC.

This chain links TRBV14 with TRBJ1-1; D may be TRBD1 (6 bases). The CDR3 loop spans 15 amino acids. In germline, CDR1 is SGHDN, CDR2 FVKESK. V was cut by 0 bases and J by 1 base, with 9 bases left in between. CDR3 coding DNA: TGTGCCAGCAGCCAAGATCAGGGGTGGAACACTGAAGCTTTCTTT. Protein: CASSQDQGWNTEAFF.

This clone has a handful of counts. The V and J genes are TRBV6-6 and TRBJ1-1, with a possible D match to TRBD1 (5 bases). Germline-derived CDR1 and CDR2 are MNHNY and SVGAGI (reference sequence). CDR3 size: 13 residues. Trimming shortened V by 4 bases and J by 5 bases, and 11 bases separated the two germline ends. The CDR3 nucleotides are TGTGCCAGCAGTTTGCAGGGTGGAACTGAAGCTTTCTTT. It encodes CASSLQGGTEAFF.

V and J are TRBV23-1 and TRBJ1-3; no clear D. Being an ORF, TRBV23-1 has a function that is uncertain. Trimming cost V 6 bases and J 0 bases, with 6 bases left between them. The CDR3 consists of 13 residues. The CDR3 DNA follows: TGCGCCAGCAGGAGAAACTCTGGAAACACCATATATTTT. Its protein product is CASRRNSGNTIYF.

On this clone itself: The junction and the germline gene differ at one end; a read error may be behind it. The same CDR3 is also encoded by other DNA sequences in this sample. The chain recombines TRBV19 with TRBJ1-5, with 7 positions matching TRBD1. CDR3 length equals 16 residues. From germline, CDR1 is LNHDA and CDR2 SQIVND (reference sequence). The CDR3 sequence is CASRTGAAYSNQPQHF. CDR3 sequence (DNA): TGTGCTAGTAGAACAGGGGCGGCTTATAGCAATCAGCCCCAGCATTTT.